What follows are 24 T cell receptor beta chains derived from one specimen sequenced in a study of immune cell composition in non-small cell lung cancer. The normal lung sample lay at least 3 cm, and maximally far, from the tumour. Sequencing was performed with immunoSEQ multiplex PCR; in TCRdb, only in-frame clones are kept and a portion is missing. The profile shows several thousand clones, almost 85% of them singletons. Sequenced material: non-adjacent lung tissue. The receptors were sampled from a human donor with non-small cell lung cancer.

The rearrangement links TRBV5-2 to TRBJ1-2; the table assigns TRBD1, which was not confirmed against the DNA. TRBV5-2 represents a pseudogene. The CDR3 covers 16 residues. As DNA, the CDR3 is TGCGCCAGCAGCCCGGGGACAGGGGGCCTCCCCTATGGCTACACCTTC. The encoded protein is CASSPGTGGLPYGYTF.

V gene TRBV11-3 combines with J gene TRBJ2-5, with D perhaps matching TRBD1 (6 bases). Germline V lookup: CDR1 SGHNT, CDR2 YENEEA. The CDR3 is 18 residues long. The V gene lost 5 bases and the J gene lost 0 bases, with 22 bases spanning the gap. CDR3 loop: CASSPQGQGYGDQETQYF. Written as DNA, the CDR3 is TGTGCCAGCAGCCCTCAGGGACAAGGCTATGGGGACCAAGAGACCCAGTACTTC.

The chain carries TRBV28 and TRBJ1-5; D gene uncertain. V was clipped by 8 bases and J by 3 bases, with 14 bases between them. Germline V gene sequence: CDR1 MDHEN, CDR2 SYDVKM. The CDR3 is 14 amino acids. The chain's CDR3 is CASLYRGYNQPQHF. In DNA form, the CDR3 reads TGTGCCAGCCTATATCGGGGATACAATCAGCCCCAGCATTTT. The variable domain in full, completed from reference TRBV28 and TRBJ1-5, reads DVKVTQSSRYLVKRTGEKVFLECVQDMDHENMFWYRQDPGLGLRLIYFSYDVKMKEKGDIPEGYSVSREKKERFSLILESASTNQTSMYLCASLYRGYNQPQHFGDGTRLSIL.

The chain combines TRBV7-3 with TRBJ2-5; 8 bases match TRBD1. V dropped 5 bases and J dropped 9; count of bases not matched to a gene: 11. Germline V lookup: CDR1 SGHTA, CDR2 FQGTGA. This CDR3 is 14 amino acids long. CDR3 DNA sequence: TGTGCCAGCAGCCCGGGGGACAGGCAGATGGCCCAGTACTTC. This gives the protein CASSPGDRQMAQYF.

The rearrangement links TRBV9 to TRBJ1-6, with 8 bases identical to TRBD1. Germline CDR1 reads SGDLS; CDR2 reads YYNGEE. V was pared by 1 base and J by 10 bases, with 7 bases of the junction left unmatched. This CDR3 is 15 amino acids long. Written as DNA, the CDR3 is TGTGCCAGCAGCGTACAGGACAGGGATGGGTCACCCCTCCACTTT. Residues: CASSVQDRDGSPLHF.

This clone has only one observation. The CDR3 nucleotides are TGTGCCAGCAGCTTTGGCAGGGTCAGGGATGGCTACACCTTC. This encodes CASSFGRVRDGYTF. V and J are TRBV5-4 and TRBJ1-2; D perhaps matches TRBD1 (5 bases). The ends were cut back, 2 bases at V and 6 bases at J, with 14 bases in the middle. The CDR3 contains 14 residues. Germline CDR1 is SGHNT and CDR2 is YYREEE (reference sequence).

This sequence joins TRBV9 and TRBJ2-1, with D hard to call. V lost 2 bases, J lost 10 bases, and 10 bases lay in between. In germline, CDR1 is SGDLS, CDR2 YYNGEE. This CDR3 has 12 residues. The CDR3 DNA reads TGTGCCAGCAGCGTCTCTGAGGTGGAGCAGTTCTTC. The encoded protein is CASSVSEVEQFF.

With respect to this clone: An end of the junction does not agree with germline; a read error may underlie this. The genes are TRBV7-2 and TRBJ1-4; D is possibly TRBD1 (6 bases). Germline CDR1 reads SGHTA; CDR2 reads FQGNSA. CDR3 length: 12 residues. CDR3 sequence (DNA): TGTGCCAGCAGCTTATCGACAGGACTTCGGGTTTTT. It encodes CASSLSTGLRVF.

V gene TRBV9 combines with J gene TRBJ2-7; D is undetermined. The germline V and J ends were trimmed by 4 bases and 3 bases, with 8 bases remaining between them. The germline V gene encodes CDR1 SGDLS and CDR2 YYNGEE. The CDR3 has 12 residues. This chain's CDR3 is CASSSRNYEQYF. CDR3 nucleotide sequence: TGTGCCAGCAGCTCTCGGAACTACGAGCAGTACTTC.

This chain links TRBV5-4 with TRBJ2-7; 8 bases line up with TRBD2. The V and J ends lost 4 bases and 3 bases, in that order; junction bases with no gene match: 9. The CDR3 is 15 amino acids. Germline V lookup: CDR1 SGHNT, CDR2 YYREEE (reference sequence). The CDR3: CASSPRGGAGYEQYF. The CDR3 coding sequence is TGTGCCAGCAGCCCCCGGGGGGGCGCAGGCTACGAGCAGTACTTC.

The rearrangement joins TRBV12-2 to TRBJ2-3; TRBD1 is taken as the D call from the table, unchecked against the DNA. TRBV12-2 is termed a pseudogene. The CDR3 is 11 residues long. The CDR3 nucleotides read TGTGCAAGTCGCTTAGTTCAGACGCAGTATTTT. It encodes CASRLVQTQYF.

This clone was seen only once. The chain is built from TRBV9 and TRBJ1-6; D gene uncertain. Germline CDR1 and CDR2: SGDLS and YYNGEE. The CDR3 has 14 residues. V dropped 3 bases and J dropped 1 base, with 5 bases sitting between them. The CDR3 sequence is CASSAGSYNSPLHF. The CDR3 DNA sequence: TGTGCCAGCAGCGCCGGTTCCTATAATTCACCCCTCCACTTT.

The chain is built from TRBV7-2 and TRBJ2-7, with D possibly matching TRBD1 (6 bases). The germline gives CDR1 SGHTA, CDR2 FQGNSA. The CDR3 has 14 residues. Between the trimmed V and J ends, which lost 5 bases and 3 bases, there was a span of 14 bases. The CDR3 region is CASSVQGSIYEQYF. For the CDR3, the DNA is TGTGCCAGCAGCGTCCAGGGGAGCATCTACGAGCAGTACTTC.

The rearrangement joins TRBV19 to TRBJ2-1; D might be TRBD1 (6 bases). The CDR3 has 15 residues. Germline CDR1 LNHDA, CDR2 SQIVND (reference sequence). V was shortened by 6 bases and J by 4 bases, with 16 bases between the two germline ends. CDR3 sequence reads: CASRTITQGYNEQFF. CDR3 in DNA: TGTGCCAGTAGAACTATCACACAGGGATACAATGAGCAGTTCTTC.

In its sample, this clone was seen a few times. The V and J genes are TRBV6-1 and TRBJ1-5, with D unresolved. Trimming stripped 4 bases from V and 4 bases from J, with 14 bases between. Germline CDR1 is MNHNS and CDR2 is SASEGT. This CDR3 region has 15 residues. DNA for the CDR3: TGTGCCAGCAGTGCATGGCTGGACGGGAATCAGCCCCAGCATTTT. Residues: CASSAWLDGNQPQHF.

V is TRBV19 and J is TRBJ1-1; D is possibly TRBD1 (6 bases). This CDR3 region has 14 residues. Trimming pared 5 bases from V and 4 bases from J, leaving 14 bases between. Germline V gives CDR1 LNHDA, CDR2 SQIVND (reference sequence). DNA of the CDR3: TGTGCCAGTAGTCGAGCAGGGGTAGGCACTGAAGCTTTCTTT. This codes for CASSRAGVGTEAFF.

V is TRBV5-1 and J is TRBJ2-3, with D uncertain. This CDR3 region has 15 residues. V was shortened by 2 bases and J by 1 base, with 11 bases between the two germline ends. Germline V CDR1 and CDR2: SGHRS, YFSETQ. CDR3 nucleotides: TGCGCCAGCAGCTTCGACCGGACGGGCACAGATACGCAGTATTTT. This codes for CASSFDRTGTDTQYF.

This clone was detected only a few times. The rearrangement uses TRBV5-5 and TRBJ2-7, with 8 bases identical to TRBD1. This CDR3 region has 15 residues. V shed 4 bases and J 1 base; nucleotides not matched to a gene: 7. Germline lookup yields CDR1 SGHKS and CDR2 YYEKEE (reference sequence). The CDR3, as DNA: TGTGCCAGCAGCCCAGGGACAGGAATGTCCTACGAGCAGTACTTC. Translation: CASSPGTGMSYEQYF.

This clone came up once. The CDR3 DNA follows: TGTGCCAGCAGCTTAGGGAGACAGATGTATGGAGAGACCCAGTACTTC. It encodes CASSLGRQMYGETQYF. This sequence joins TRBV7-2 and TRBJ2-5; D might be TRBD1 (5 bases). Trimming left V 1 base short and J 4 bases short, with 16 bases between. In germline, CDR1 is SGHTA, CDR2 FQGNSA. The CDR3 sequence is 16 residues long.

A note on this clone: The junction departs from germline at one end; a sequencing error may be responsible. The chain is built from TRBV11-3 and TRBJ2-1, with TRBD1 matching over 9 bases. Germline V gives CDR1 SGHNT, CDR2 YENEEA. The length of the CDR3 is 15 residues. The CDR3 nucleotides are TGTGCCAGCAGCCTAGACAGGGGGGAGTACAATGAGCAGTTCTTC. Amino acid sequence: CASSLDRGEYNEQFF.

This rearrangement joins TRBV6-6 to TRBJ1-5; D call uncertain. CDR3 length: 13 amino acids. Trimming stripped 0 bases from V and 7 bases from J, with 7 bases between. The germline CDR1 and CDR2 sequences are MNHNY and SVGAGI (reference sequence). DNA of the CDR3: TGTGCCAGCAGTTACTCCGGGAGCCAGCCCCAGCATTTT. Its protein is CASSYSGSQPQHF.

The chain employs TRBV5-8 and TRBJ2-5; TRBD2 matches at 10 bases. CDR1 and CDR2 (germline): SGHTS, YDEGEE. CDR3 size: 16 residues. Unmatched junction bases numbered 6, after V lost 0 bases and J lost 4 bases. The CDR3 DNA reads TGTGCCAGCAGCTTGGCTATAGCGGGGGGCAGAGAGACCCAGTACTTC. It encodes CASSLAIAGGRETQYF.

The CDR3: CASSLKRGVGTPLHF. The CDR3 bases are TGTGCCAGCAGCTTAAAGAGGGGAGTGGGCACACCCCTCCACTTT. The chain combines TRBV11-1 with TRBJ1-6; D possibly corresponds to TRBD1 (5 bases). This CDR3 comprises 15 residues. Trimming left V 2 bases short and J 11 bases short, with 16 bases between. From germline, CDR1 is SGHAT and CDR2 FQDESV (reference sequence).

This clone has just one count. The rearrangement links TRBV18 to TRBJ2-5, with D possibly TRBD1 on 5 matching bases. Germline V gene sequence: CDR1 KGHSH, CDR2 LQKENI. The V and J ends lost 2 bases and 3 bases respectively, with 7 bases between them. This CDR3 region has 13 residues. CDR3 in amino acids: CASSPGREETQYF. The CDR3 region has the DNA TGTGCCAGCTCACCAGGCAGGGAAGAGACCCAGTACTTC.